These 32 T cell receptor beta chains came from one sample sequenced in a study of blood T cell repertoires in COVID-19. Method: immunoSEQ multiplex PCR; TCRdb's copy keeps in-frame clones and lacks some. The data hold 350,000 to 450,000 clones, with about four fifths observed a single time. Sequencing input: PBMCs or T cells enriched from blood (not recorded which). These TCRs come from a woman between 45 and 60 years old who had recovered from COVID-19.

For the CDR3, the DNA is TGTGCCTGGAGCCATTTAGCGGGAGGCTACAATGAGCAGTTCTTC. Protein: CAWSHLAGGYNEQFF. This chain joins TRBV30 and TRBJ2-1; TRBD2 agrees at 10 bases. V lost 3 bases and J lost 3; bases outside the gene matches: 5. CDR3 size: 15 residues. Germline-derived CDR1 and CDR2 are GTSNPN and SVGIG (reference sequence).

The chain employs TRBV6-2 or TRBV6-3 and TRBJ2-7; 11 positions agree with TRBD1. The CDR3 loop spans 13 amino acids. Trimming took 4 bases from V and 7 from J; bases not matched to a gene: 3. Germline values: CDR1 MNHEY, CDR2 SVGEGT. The CDR3 loop reads CASSSGQGGEQYF. The CDR3 DNA is TGTGCCAGCAGTTCGGGACAGGGGGGTGAGCAGTACTTC.

As to this clone: The germline gene is not matched at one end of the junction; a read error may be the cause. The V and J genes are TRBV5-4 and TRBJ2-3; 8 bases align to TRBD1. CDR1 SGHNT and CDR2 YYREEE come from the germline V gene (reference sequence). This CDR3 has 15 amino acids. The CDR3 nucleotides read TGTGCTAGCAAGCAGGGGGCGATTGGGACAGATACGCAGTATTTT. This codes for CASKQGAIGTDTQYF. Using reference TRBV5-4 and TRBJ2-3 for the parts outside the CDR3, the full variable domain is ETGVTQSPTHLIKTRGQQVTLRCSSQSGHNTVSWYQQALGQGPQFIFQYYREEENGRGNFPPRFSGLQFPNYSSELNVNALELDDSALYLCASKQGAIGTDTQYFGPGTRLTVL.

V usage is TRBV5-5 and J usage is TRBJ2-7; D is uncertain. V shed 1 base and J shed 3 bases, with 8 bases lying between them. The CDR3 covers 13 residues. Germline V CDR1 and CDR2: SGHKS, YYEKEE (reference sequence). This CDR3 reads CASSLSQIYEQYF. The DNA of the CDR3 is TGTGCCAGCAGCTTGAGTCAGATCTACGAGCAGTACTTC.

The rearrangement links TRBV10-3 to TRBJ2-7; tentative D call: TRBD2 (6 bases). The CDR3 spans 14 residues. Germline CDR1 is ENHRY and CDR2 is SYGVKD. Trimming stripped 6 bases from V and 3 bases from J, with 15 bases between. The DNA of the CDR3 is TGTGCCATCAGCGGGACGGGAGACGGCTACGAGCAGTACTTC. Translated, it gives CAISGTGDGYEQYF.

The J gene is TRBJ2-6, the V gene TRBV2; TRBD1 matches 9 bases. The CDR3 sequence is 18 residues long. J lost 2 bases, V lost 6 bases, and 11 bases had no gene match. Germline CDR1 reads SNHLY; CDR2 reads FYNNEI. For the CDR3, the DNA is TGTGCCAGCAGCGCTACAGGGGGCTGGGCCACTGGGGCCAACGTCCTGACTTTC. It encodes CASSATGGWATGANVLTF.

The chain uses TRBV5-8 and TRBJ1-2, with 8 bases identical to TRBD1. The J segment lost 8 bases and the V segment lost 2 bases, leaving 5 bases of the junction unmatched. Germline V gene data show CDR1 as SGHTS and CDR2 as YDEGEE. The CDR3 length is 13 residues. CDR3 in amino acids: CASSFNRQGGYTF. The CDR3 DNA sequence: TGTGCCAGCAGCTTTAACCGACAGGGGGGCTACACCTTC.

This chain joins TRBV7-2 and TRBJ1-5; 9 bases fit TRBD1. Germline CDR1 reads SGHTA; CDR2 reads FQGNSA. With 4 bases clipped from V and 6 bases from J, the junction kept 7 bases outside the gene matches. CDR3 length: 15 amino acids. CDR3: CASSSNTGGSQPQHF. As DNA, the CDR3 is TGTGCCAGCAGCTCCAATACAGGGGGCAGTCAGCCCCAGCATTTT. Complete variable domain (other parts from reference TRBV7-2 and TRBJ1-5): GAGVSQSPSNKVTEKGKDVELRCDPISGHTALYWYRQSLGQGLEFLIYFQGNSAPDKSGLPSDRFSAERTGGSVSTLTIQRTQQEDSAVYLCASSSNTGGSQPQHFGDGTRLSIL.

The J gene is TRBJ1-2, the V gene TRBV5-6; 7 bases map to TRBD1. The CDR3 is 15 residues long. V lost 4 bases and J lost 0; bases outside the gene matches: 6. In germline, CDR1 is SGHDT, CDR2 YYEEEE. CDR3 amino acids: CASSRGQVTNYGYTF. The CDR3 DNA reads as TGTGCCAGCAGCCGCGGACAGGTTACTAACTATGGCTACACCTTC.

V and J are TRBV7-2 and TRBJ2-1; 8 bases line up with TRBD2. CDR1 is SGHTA and CDR2 is FQGNSA in the germline V gene. This CDR3 has 15 residues. With V trimmed by 5 bases and J by 8 bases, 11 bases remained unmatched. The chain's CDR3 is CASSPSGLAGDEQFF. CDR3 bases: TGTGCCAGCAGCCCCTCCGGACTAGCAGGGGATGAGCAGTTCTTC.

V usage is TRBV7-3 and J usage is TRBJ1-2; possible D gene TRBD1, 5 bases. Germline loops: CDR1 SGHTA, CDR2 FQGTGA. V was shortened by 5 bases and J by 8 bases, with 24 bases between the two germline ends. CDR3 length: 16 amino acids. The CDR3 spells CASSPTGGTGIGGYTF. As DNA, the CDR3 is TGTGCCAGCAGCCCTACCGGGGGGACCGGTATAGGCGGCTACACCTTC.

The V gene is TRBV5-1, the J gene TRBJ1-1, with TRBD1 matching 7 bases. The CDR3 contains 12 residues. V lost 0 bases and J lost 7; bases outside the gene matches: 0. Per germline, CDR1 SGHRS and CDR2 YFSETQ. CDR3 protein: CASSLGQGEAFF. Here the CDR3 DNA reads TGCGCCAGCAGCTTGGGACAGGGTGAAGCTTTCTTT.

The rearrangement links TRBV3-1 (or the pseudogene TRBV3-2) to TRBJ1-2; TRBD1 is a possible D gene (6 bases). CDR3 length: 14 residues. V lost 6 bases, J lost 8 bases, and 19 bases lay in between. Germline CDR1 is LGHDT and CDR2 is YNNKEL (reference sequence). CDR3 DNA sequence: TGTGCCAGCAGAAACCGCGGGGGGCAGCAAGGCTACACCTTC. Its translation is CASRNRGGQQGYTF.

CDR3 amino acids: CASSVGGVMNTEAFF. CDR3 bases: TGTGCCAGCAGCGTAGGGGGGGTAATGAACACTGAAGCTTTCTTT. The chain carries TRBV9 and TRBJ1-1, with a possible D match to TRBD1 (5 bases). CDR1 is SGDLS and CDR2 is YYNGEE in the germline V gene. Trimming pared 0 bases from V and 0 bases from J, leaving 9 bases between. The CDR3 has 15 residues.

This rearrangement joins TRBV4-3 to TRBJ1-6; possible D gene TRBD1, 5 bases. The CDR3 extends over 16 amino acids. V lost 2 bases to trimming and J lost 8 bases, with 16 bases between them. Looked up from germline, CDR1 is LGHNA and CDR2 is YSLEER. CDR3 sequence (DNA): TGCGCCAGCAGCCAAAGTCTTCGGGGGGACGATTCACCCCTCCACTTT. Protein sequence: CASSQSLRGDDSPLHF.

This chain connects TRBV19 to TRBJ1-6; 8 bases are a match to TRBD1. With V trimmed by 6 bases and J by 6 bases, 7 bases remained unmatched. From germline, CDR1 is LNHDA and CDR2 SQIVND (reference sequence). CDR3 length: 15 residues. The CDR3 nucleotides are TGTGCCAGTAGATTAGACAGGGGTGGTAATTCACCCCTCCACTTT. Encoded protein: CASRLDRGGNSPLHF. Variable domain in full (rest from reference TRBV19 and TRBJ1-6): DGGITQSPKYLFRKEGQNVTLSCEQNLNHDAMYWYRQDPGQGLRLIYYSQIVNDFQKGDIAEGYSVSREKKESFPLTVTSAQKNPTAFYLCASRLDRGGNSPLHFGNGTRLTVT.

The chain couples TRBV7-2 to TRBJ1-5; D is unresolved. This CDR3 is 14 amino acids long. Germline CDR1 reads SGHTA; CDR2 reads FQGNSA. Trimming removed 5 bases from V and 0 bases from J, with 8 bases in between. Here the CDR3 DNA reads TGTGCCAGCAGCATCCGGTATAGCAATCAGCCCCAGCATTTT. This sequence encodes CASSIRYSNQPQHF. Together with reference TRBV7-2 and TRBJ1-5, the CDR3 gives the full variable domain: GAGVSQSPSNKVTEKGKDVELRCDPISGHTALYWYRQSLGQGLEFLIYFQGNSAPDKSGLPSDRFSAERTGGSVSTLTIQRTQQEDSAVYLCASSIRYSNQPQHFGDGTRLSIL.

The chain uses TRBV19 and TRBJ1-1; 9 positions match TRBD1. The CDR3 has 10 amino acids. J gave up 10 bases and V 8 bases, and 2 bases lay outside the gene matches. In germline, CDR1 is LNHDA, CDR2 SQIVND (reference sequence). CDR3 amino acids: CASGTGRAFF. CDR3 sequence (DNA): TGTGCCAGTGGGACAGGGAGAGCTTTCTTT.

The V and J genes are TRBV9 and TRBJ2-3, with TRBD1 as a possible D gene (5 bases). Trimming cost V 0 bases and J 2 bases, with 10 bases left between them. This CDR3 comprises 15 residues. Per the germline V gene, CDR1 is SGDLS and CDR2 is YYNGEE. CDR3: CASSVGPGNTDTQYF. The CDR3 coding sequence is TGTGCCAGCAGCGTAGGGCCAGGGAACACAGATACGCAGTATTTT.

This clone has just a few counts. The chain recombines TRBV7-2 with TRBJ2-7, with D perhaps matching TRBD2 (5 bases). CDR1 is SGHTA, CDR2 FQGNSA, per germline. The CDR3 is 15 residues long. Trimming stripped 1 base from V and 0 bases from J, with 10 bases between. The CDR3 loop reads CASSLGLGSSYEQYF. DNA of the CDR3: TGTGCCAGCAGCTTAGGTCTGGGGAGCTCCTACGAGCAGTACTTC. The full variable domain, completed using reference TRBV7-2 and TRBJ2-7, is GAGVSQSPSNKVTEKGKDVELRCDPISGHTALYWYRQSLGQGLEFLIYFQGNSAPDKSGLPSDRFSAERTGGSVSTLTIQRTQQEDSAVYLCASSLGLGSSYEQYFGPGTRLTVT.

The chain couples TRBV2 to TRBJ2-2; no firm D call. Deletions cut 3 bases from V and 4 bases from J, with 6 bases between. Germline V gene data show CDR1 as SNHLY and CDR2 as FYNNEI. The CDR3 consists of 13 residues. The CDR3 region is CASSERSTGELFF. The DNA of the CDR3 is TGTGCCAGCAGTGAGAGGTCCACCGGGGAGCTGTTTTTT.

This chain connects TRBV6-5 to TRBJ1-6, with no clear D. Germline V gene data show CDR1 as MNHEY and CDR2 as SVGAGI. The CDR3 is 14 residues long. The ends were cut back, 6 bases at V and 9 bases at J, with 15 bases in the middle. CDR3 DNA: TGTGCCAGCAGGCCCACACCGCCCCGTTCACCCCTCCACTTT. This codes for CASRPTPPRSPLHF.

This clone was found a few times. The junction does not match germline at one end; this may be a read error. The rearrangement uses TRBV7-3 and TRBJ1-2; 9 bases are a match to TRBD1. In germline, CDR1 is SGHTA, CDR2 FQGTGA. CDR3 length: 13 amino acids. The CDR3 coding sequence is TGTGCCAGCAGCCTAACAGGGGGCGTTGGCTACACCTTC. This encodes CASSLTGGVGYTF. Together with reference TRBV7-3 and TRBJ1-2, the CDR3 gives the full variable domain: GAGVSQTPSNKVTEKGKYVELRCDPISGHTALYWYRQSLGQGPEFLIYFQGTGAADDSGLPNDRFFAVRPEGSVSTLKIQRTERGDSAVYLCASSLTGGVGYTFGSGTRLTVV.

As to this clone: This specimen includes other DNA sequences encoding the same CDR3. CDR3 nucleotide sequence: TGTGCCAGCAGCCTTAGCTACGAGCAGTACTTC. It encodes CASSLSYEQYF. J is TRBJ2-7 and V is TRBV7-2, with D uncertain. CDR1 and CDR2 (germline): SGHTA, FQGNSA. The V end lost 5 bases, the J end lost 3 bases, and 5 bases lay between the germline ends. The CDR3 contains 11 residues.

This chain uses TRBV7-6 with TRBJ2-2; TRBD2 agrees at 10 bases. V shed 1 base and J 2 bases; nucleotides not matched to a gene: 4. In germline, CDR1 is SGHVS, CDR2 FNYEAQ. CDR3 length: 17 residues. The CDR3 is CASSLVSGGSNTGELFF. DNA for the CDR3: TGTGCCAGCAGCTTAGTTAGCGGGGGGTCCAACACCGGGGAGCTGTTTTTT.

The table lists this clone with a few counts. The chain employs TRBV10-3 and TRBJ2-1, with a tentative D call TRBD1 (6 bases). This CDR3 comprises 15 residues. Deletions cut 8 bases from V and 0 bases from J, with 14 bases between. Germline V gives CDR1 ENHRY, CDR2 SYGVKD. CDR3 DNA sequence: TGTGCCATCGGTTCCAGCAGGGGCTCCTACAATGAGCAGTTCTTC. Translation gives CAIGSSRGSYNEQFF.

This chain links TRBV3-1 (or the pseudogene TRBV3-2) with TRBJ1-2, with 11 bases that match TRBD1. The J segment lost 7 bases and the V segment lost 3 bases, leaving 7 bases of the junction unmatched. Germline V CDR1 and CDR2: LGHDT, YNNKEL (reference sequence). This CDR3 has 15 residues. The CDR3 DNA reads TGTGCCAGCAGCCAGGGTGGACAGGGGGCGCGTGGCTACACCTTC. This encodes CASSQGGQGARGYTF.

As concerns this clone: A much larger clone sits a single nucleotide away, making a read error possible. The chain is built from TRBV5-5 and TRBJ2-7; perhaps TRBD2 as D (5 bases). V was pared by 4 bases and J by 3 bases, with 8 bases between. The CDR3 extends over 12 amino acids. CDR1 is SGHKS, CDR2 YYEKEE, per germline (reference sequence). This CDR3 is CASSVRDYEQYF. The CDR3 nucleotides read TGTGCCAGCAGCGTCCGGGACTACGAGCAGTACTTC.

The chain has TRBV2 and TRBJ1-1, with 7 positions matching TRBD1. V shed 5 bases and J 5 bases; nucleotides not matched to a gene: 5. The germline V gene has CDR1 SNHLY and CDR2 FYNNEI. The CDR3 spans 13 residues. CDR3 bases: TGTGCCAGCAGTAGAGACAGGGAGACTGAAGCTTTCTTT. Translating gives CASSRDRETEAFF. Full variable domain (rest looked up from reference TRBV2 and TRBJ1-1): EPEVTQTPSHQVTQMGQEVILRCVPISNHLYFYWYRQILGQKVEFLVSFYNNEISEKSEIFDDQFSVERPDGSNFTLKIRSTKLEDSAMYFCASSRDRETEAFFGQGTRLTVV.

This chain joins TRBV3-1 (or the pseudogene TRBV3-2) and TRBJ2-3; maybe TRBD1 (5 bases). Germline V lookup: CDR1 LGHDT, CDR2 YNNKEL (reference sequence). Trimming removed 4 bases from V and 0 bases from J, with 14 bases in between. The CDR3 spans 16 residues. CDR3 protein: CASSPYRNTSTDTQYF. The CDR3 DNA follows: TGTGCCAGCAGCCCCTACAGGAACACTAGCACAGATACGCAGTATTTT.

This clone was counted a single time. The chain recombines TRBV28 with TRBJ1-5; D remains ambiguous. Trimming left V 5 bases short and J 6 bases short, with 14 bases between. This CDR3 contains 14 residues. Looked up from germline, CDR1 is MDHEN and CDR2 is SYDVKM. CDR3 loop: CASSQAGVSQPQHF. The CDR3 DNA is TGTGCCAGCAGTCAAGCCGGAGTGAGTCAGCCCCAGCATTTT.

The chain has TRBV6-5 and TRBJ1-2, with 7 nucleotides matching TRBD1. Unmatched junction bases numbered 13, after V lost 7 bases and J lost 8 bases. Germline values: CDR1 MNHEY, CDR2 SVGAGI. The CDR3 sequence is 14 residues long. This chain's CDR3 is CASMHSGTDYGYTF. The CDR3 DNA reads as TGTGCCAGCATGCATTCCGGGACAGATTACGGCTACACCTTC.